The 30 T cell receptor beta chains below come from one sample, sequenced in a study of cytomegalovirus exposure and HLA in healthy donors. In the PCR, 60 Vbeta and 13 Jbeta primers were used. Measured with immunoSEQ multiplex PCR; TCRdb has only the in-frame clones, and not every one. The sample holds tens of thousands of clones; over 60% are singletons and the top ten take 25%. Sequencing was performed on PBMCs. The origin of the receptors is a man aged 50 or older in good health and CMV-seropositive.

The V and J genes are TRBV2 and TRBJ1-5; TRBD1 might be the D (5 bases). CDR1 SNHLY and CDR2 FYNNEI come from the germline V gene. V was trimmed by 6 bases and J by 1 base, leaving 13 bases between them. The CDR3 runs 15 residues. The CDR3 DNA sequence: TGTGCCAGCAGCCTCCCCGGGGGAAGCAATCAGCCCCAGCATTTT. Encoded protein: CASSLPGGSNQPQHF.

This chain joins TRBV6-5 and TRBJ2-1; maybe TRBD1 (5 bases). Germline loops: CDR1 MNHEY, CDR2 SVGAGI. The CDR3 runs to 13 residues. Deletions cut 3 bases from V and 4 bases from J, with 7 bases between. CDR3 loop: CASSYGQYNEQFF. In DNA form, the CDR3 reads TGTGCCAGCAGTTATGGACAATACAATGAGCAGTTCTTC.

Written as DNA, the CDR3 is TGTGCCAGCAGTTACTCCGCGGGGAACTCCTACAATGAGCAGTTCTTC. This sequence encodes CASSYSAGNSYNEQFF. The rearrangement links TRBV6-6 to TRBJ2-1, with D possibly being TRBD2 (6 bases). The CDR3 extends over 16 amino acids. With 0 bases removed from V and 0 bases from J, the gap between germline ends came to 9 bases. Germline V gene data show CDR1 as MNHNY and CDR2 as SVGAGI (reference sequence).

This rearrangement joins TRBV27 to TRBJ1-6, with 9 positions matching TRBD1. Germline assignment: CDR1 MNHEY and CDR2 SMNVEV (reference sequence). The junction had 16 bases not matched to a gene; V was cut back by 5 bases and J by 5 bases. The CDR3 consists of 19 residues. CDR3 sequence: CASSTTLLQGAVDNSPLHF. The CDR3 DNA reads TGTGCCAGCAGTACCACCCTCCTACAGGGGGCTGTGGATAATTCACCCCTCCACTTT.

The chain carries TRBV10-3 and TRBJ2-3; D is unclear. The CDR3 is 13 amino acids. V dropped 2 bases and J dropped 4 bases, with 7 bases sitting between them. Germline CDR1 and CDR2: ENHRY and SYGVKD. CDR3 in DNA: TGTGCCATCAGTGAGGTCTCCGCAGATACGCAGTATTTT. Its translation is CAISEVSADTQYF.

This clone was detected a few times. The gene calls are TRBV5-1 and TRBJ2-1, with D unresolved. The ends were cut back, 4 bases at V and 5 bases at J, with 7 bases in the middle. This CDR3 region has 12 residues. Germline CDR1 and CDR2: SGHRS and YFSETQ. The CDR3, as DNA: TGCGCCAGCAGCGACCGGGACAATGAGCAGTTCTTC. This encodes CASSDRDNEQFF.

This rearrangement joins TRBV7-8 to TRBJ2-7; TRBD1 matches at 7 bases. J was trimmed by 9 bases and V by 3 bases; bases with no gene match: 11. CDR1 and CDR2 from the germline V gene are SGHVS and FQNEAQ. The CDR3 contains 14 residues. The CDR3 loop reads CASSFGQGVIGQYF. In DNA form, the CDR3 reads TGTGCCAGCAGCTTTGGCCAGGGGGTAATTGGGCAGTACTTC.

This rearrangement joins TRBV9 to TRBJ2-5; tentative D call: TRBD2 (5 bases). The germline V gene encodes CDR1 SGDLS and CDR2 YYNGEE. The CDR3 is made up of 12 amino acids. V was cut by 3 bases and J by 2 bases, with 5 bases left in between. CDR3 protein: CASSGTQETQYF. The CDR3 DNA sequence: TGTGCCAGCAGCGGGACTCAAGAGACCCAGTACTTC.

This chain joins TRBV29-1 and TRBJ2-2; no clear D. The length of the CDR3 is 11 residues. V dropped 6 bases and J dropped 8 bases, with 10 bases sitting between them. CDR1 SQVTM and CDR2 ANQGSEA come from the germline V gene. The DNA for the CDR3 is TGCAGCGTAGCCAAGGAGGGGGAGCTGTTTTTT. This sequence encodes CSVAKEGELFF.

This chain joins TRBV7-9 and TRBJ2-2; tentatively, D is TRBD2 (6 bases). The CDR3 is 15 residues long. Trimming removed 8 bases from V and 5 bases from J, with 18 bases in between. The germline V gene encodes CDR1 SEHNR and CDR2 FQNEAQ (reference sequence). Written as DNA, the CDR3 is TGTGCCAGCGGCCGCGAGGTAGCGGATACCGGGGAGCTGTTTTTT. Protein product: CASGREVADTGELFF.

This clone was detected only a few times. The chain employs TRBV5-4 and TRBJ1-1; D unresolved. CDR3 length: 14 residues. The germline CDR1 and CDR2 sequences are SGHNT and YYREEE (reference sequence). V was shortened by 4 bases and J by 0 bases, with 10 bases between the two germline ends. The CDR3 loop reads CASSRRHLNTEAFF. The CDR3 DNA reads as TGTGCCAGCAGCAGAAGACATTTGAACACTGAAGCTTTCTTT. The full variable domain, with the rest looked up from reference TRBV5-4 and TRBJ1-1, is ETGVTQSPTHLIKTRGQQVTLRCSSQSGHNTVSWYQQALGQGPQFIFQYYREEENGRGNFPPRFSGLQFPNYSSELNVNALELDDSALYLCASSRRHLNTEAFFGQGTRLTVV.

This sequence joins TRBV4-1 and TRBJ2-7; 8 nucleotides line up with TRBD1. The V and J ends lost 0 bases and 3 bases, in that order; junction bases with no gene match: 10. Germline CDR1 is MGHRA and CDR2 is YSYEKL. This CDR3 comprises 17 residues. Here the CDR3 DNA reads TGCGCCAGCAGCCAAGATCTGAGACAGGGGCAGTTCTACGAGCAGTACTTC. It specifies CASSQDLRQGQFYEQYF.

The CDR3 DNA is TGTGCCAGCAGTTACTACGGGAGCGCCTCCTACAATGAGCAGTTCTTC. Encoded protein: CASSYYGSASYNEQFF. The rearrangement uses TRBV6-6 and TRBJ2-1, with D tentatively TRBD2 (6 bases). CDR3 length: 16 amino acids. Germline lookup yields CDR1 MNHNY and CDR2 SVGAGI (reference sequence). V dropped 1 base and J dropped 0 bases, with 10 bases sitting between them.

CDR3 bases: TGTGCCAGCAGCCTATCCGGACAGGGGCAAAACATTCAGTACTTC. Amino acids: CASSLSGQGQNIQYF. The rearrangement links TRBV7-9 to TRBJ2-4; 9 nucleotides match TRBD1. Germline V CDR1 and CDR2: SEHNR, FQNEAQ (reference sequence). Trimming at V came to 5 bases and at J to 5 bases, leaving 7 bases not matched to a gene. The CDR3 has 15 residues.

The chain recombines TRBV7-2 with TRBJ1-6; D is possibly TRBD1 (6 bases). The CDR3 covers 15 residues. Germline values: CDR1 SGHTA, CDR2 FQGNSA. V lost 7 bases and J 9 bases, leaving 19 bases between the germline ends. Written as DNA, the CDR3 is TGTGCCAGCACACAACAGGGCTTAACGGGTTCACCCCTCCACTTT. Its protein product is CASTQQGLTGSPLHF.

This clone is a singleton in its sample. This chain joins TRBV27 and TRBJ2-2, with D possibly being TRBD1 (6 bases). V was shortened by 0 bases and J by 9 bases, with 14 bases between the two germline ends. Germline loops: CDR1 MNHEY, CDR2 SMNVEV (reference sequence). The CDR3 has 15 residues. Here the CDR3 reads CASSLSRGSLRELFF. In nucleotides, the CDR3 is TGTGCCAGCAGTTTATCGAGGGGGTCGCTCAGGGAGCTGTTTTTT.

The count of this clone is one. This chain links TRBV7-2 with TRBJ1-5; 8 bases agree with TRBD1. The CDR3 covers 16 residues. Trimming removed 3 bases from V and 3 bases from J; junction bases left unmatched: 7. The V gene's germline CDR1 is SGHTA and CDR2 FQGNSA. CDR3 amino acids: CASSFSGTGLNQPQHF. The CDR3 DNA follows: TGTGCCAGCAGCTTCTCCGGGACAGGTCTCAATCAGCCCCAGCATTTT.

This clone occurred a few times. In DNA, the CDR3 is TGTGCCAGCAGCAGTGGACAGGCCAATAATGAAAAACTGTTTTTT. It translates to CASSSGQANNEKLFF. The chain is built from TRBV7-6 and TRBJ1-4; 7 bases are a match to TRBD1. The CDR3 sequence is 15 residues long. CDR1 and CDR2 from the germline V gene are SGHVS and FNYEAQ. The V and J ends lost 5 bases and 4 bases, in that order; junction bases with no gene match: 7.

CDR3 DNA sequence: TGCGCCAGCAGCCATGGACCGGGACAGGGATACGAGCAGTACTTC. Amino acid sequence: CASSHGPGQGYEQYF. The J gene is TRBJ2-7, the V gene TRBV5-1, with 9 bases fitting TRBD1. The CDR3 spans 15 residues. The J segment lost 4 bases and the V segment lost 4 bases, leaving 9 bases of the junction unmatched. Germline V gene data show CDR1 as SGHRS and CDR2 as YFSETQ.

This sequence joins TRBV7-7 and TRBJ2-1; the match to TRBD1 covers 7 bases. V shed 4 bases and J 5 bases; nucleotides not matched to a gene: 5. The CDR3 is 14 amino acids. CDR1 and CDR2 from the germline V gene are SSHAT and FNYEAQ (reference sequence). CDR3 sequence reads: CASSSGTANNEQFF. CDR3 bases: TGTGCCAGCAGCTCCGGGACAGCAAACAATGAGCAGTTCTTC.

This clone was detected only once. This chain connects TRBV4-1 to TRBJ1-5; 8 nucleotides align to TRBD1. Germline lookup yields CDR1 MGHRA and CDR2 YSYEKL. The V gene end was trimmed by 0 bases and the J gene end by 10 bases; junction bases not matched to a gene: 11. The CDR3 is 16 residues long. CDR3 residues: CASSQDLQGARQPQHF. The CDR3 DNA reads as TGCGCCAGCAGCCAAGATCTCCAGGGGGCGAGACAACCCCAGCATTTT.

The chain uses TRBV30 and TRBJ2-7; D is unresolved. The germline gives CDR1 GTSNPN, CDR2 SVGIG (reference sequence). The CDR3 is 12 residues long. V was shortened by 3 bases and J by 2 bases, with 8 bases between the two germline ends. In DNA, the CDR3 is TGTGCCTGGAGCCCCGTCGCCTACGAGCAGTACTTC. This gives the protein CAWSPVAYEQYF.

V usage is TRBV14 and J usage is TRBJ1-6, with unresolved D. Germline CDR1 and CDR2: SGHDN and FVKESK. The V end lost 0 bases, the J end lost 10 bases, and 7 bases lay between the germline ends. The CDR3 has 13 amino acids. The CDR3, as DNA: TGTGCCAGCAGCCAAGAGGCCCAGTCACCCCTCCACTTT. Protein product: CASSQEAQSPLHF. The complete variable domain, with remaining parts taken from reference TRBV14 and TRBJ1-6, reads EAGVTQFPSHSVIEKGQTVTLRCDPISGHDNLYWYRRVMGKEIKFLLHFVKESKQDESGMPNNRFLAERTGGTYSTLKVQPAELEDSGVYFCASSQEAQSPLHFGNGTRLTVT.

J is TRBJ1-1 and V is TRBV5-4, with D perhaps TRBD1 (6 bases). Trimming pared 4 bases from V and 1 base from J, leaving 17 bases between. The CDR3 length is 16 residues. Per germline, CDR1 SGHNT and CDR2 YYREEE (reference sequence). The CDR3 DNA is TGTGCCAGCAGCGGTAGACAGGTTCCGACGAACACTGAAGCTTTCTTT. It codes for CASSGRQVPTNTEAFF.

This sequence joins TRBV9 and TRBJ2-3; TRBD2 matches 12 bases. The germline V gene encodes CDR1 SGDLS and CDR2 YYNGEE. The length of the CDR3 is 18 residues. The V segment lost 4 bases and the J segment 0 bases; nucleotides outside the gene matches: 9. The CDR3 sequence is CASSQLAGGTSSTDTQYF. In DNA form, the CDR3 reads TGTGCCAGCAGCCAACTAGCGGGGGGCACCTCTAGCACAGATACGCAGTATTTT.

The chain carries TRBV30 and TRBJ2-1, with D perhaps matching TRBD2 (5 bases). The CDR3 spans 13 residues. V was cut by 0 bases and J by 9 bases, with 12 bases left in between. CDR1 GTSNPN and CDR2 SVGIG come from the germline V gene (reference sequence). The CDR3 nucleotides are TGTGCCTGGAGTGTACACAGTGCGGGTGAGCAGTTCTTC. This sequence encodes CAWSVHSAGEQFF.

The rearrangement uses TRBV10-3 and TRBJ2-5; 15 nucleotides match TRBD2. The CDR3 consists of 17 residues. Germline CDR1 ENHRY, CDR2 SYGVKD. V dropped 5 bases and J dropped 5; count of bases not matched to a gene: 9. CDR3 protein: CAISPGLAGGGLETQYF. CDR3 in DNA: TGTGCCATCAGTCCAGGACTAGCGGGGGGGGGTCTGGAGACCCAGTACTTC.

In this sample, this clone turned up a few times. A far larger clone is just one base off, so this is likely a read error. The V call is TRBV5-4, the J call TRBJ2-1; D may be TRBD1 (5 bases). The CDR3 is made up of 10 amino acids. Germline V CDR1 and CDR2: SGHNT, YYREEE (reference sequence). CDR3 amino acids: CPKTQDEQFF. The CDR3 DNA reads TGTCCCAAGACACAGGATGAGCAGTTCTTC.

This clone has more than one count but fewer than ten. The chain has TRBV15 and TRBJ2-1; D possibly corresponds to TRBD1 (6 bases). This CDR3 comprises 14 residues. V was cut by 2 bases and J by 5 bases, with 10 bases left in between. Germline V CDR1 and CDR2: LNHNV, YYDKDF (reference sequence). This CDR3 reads CATSRFTGNNEQFF. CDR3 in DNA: TGTGCCACCAGCAGATTTACAGGGAACAATGAGCAGTTCTTC.

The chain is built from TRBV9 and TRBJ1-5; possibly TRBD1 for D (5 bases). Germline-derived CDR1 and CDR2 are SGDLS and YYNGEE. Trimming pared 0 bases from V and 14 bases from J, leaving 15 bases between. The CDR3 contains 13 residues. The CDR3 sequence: CASSVDGQNAKHF. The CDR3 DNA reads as TGTGCCAGCAGCGTAGACGGACAAAATGCTAAGCATTTT.